This TCR beta chain is from a study of Graves' ophthalmopathy and Graves' hyperthyroidism. Recruitment covered hyperthyroidism patients aged 18 to 65 whose new diagnosis was of under 2 months' duration. The table lists this clonotype with many counts. The authors amplified TCR beta CDR3 regions from RNA transcripts. After a first-round RT-PCR with HTBI primers, a second-round multiplex PCR was run. One entry per CDR3 protein, called by TCRdb with MiXCR from the multiplex PCR reads. The repertoire holds 400,000 to 450,000 distinct CDR3 sequences, with roughly 21% as singletons. This clonotype was obtained from a young woman with stable Graves' hyperthyroidism. The sequencing sample was made of peripheral blood.

CDR3 in DNA: TGTGCCATCAGTGAGTTAACCACTCCTTACTCTGGGGCCAACGTCCTGACTTTC. Amino acids: CAISELTTPYSGANVLTF. V usage is TRBV10-3 and J usage is TRBJ2-6; D is undetermined. With 1 base removed from V and 0 bases from J, the gap between germline ends came to 13 bases. The CDR3 totals 18 residues. Per the germline V gene, CDR1 is ENHRY and CDR2 is SYGVKD.